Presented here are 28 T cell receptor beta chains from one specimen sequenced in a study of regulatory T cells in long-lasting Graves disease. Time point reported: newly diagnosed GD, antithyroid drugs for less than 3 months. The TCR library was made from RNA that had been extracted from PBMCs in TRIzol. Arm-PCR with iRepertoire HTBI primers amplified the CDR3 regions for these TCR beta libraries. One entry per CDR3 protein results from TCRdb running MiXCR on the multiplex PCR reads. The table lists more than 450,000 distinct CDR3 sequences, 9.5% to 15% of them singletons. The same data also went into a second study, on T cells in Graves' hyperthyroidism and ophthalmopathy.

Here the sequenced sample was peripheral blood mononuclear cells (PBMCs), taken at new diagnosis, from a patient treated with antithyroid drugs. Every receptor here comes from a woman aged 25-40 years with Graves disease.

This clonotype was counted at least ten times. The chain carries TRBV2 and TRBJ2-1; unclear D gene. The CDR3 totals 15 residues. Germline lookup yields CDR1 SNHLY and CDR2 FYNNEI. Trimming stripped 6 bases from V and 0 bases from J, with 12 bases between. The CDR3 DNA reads TGTGCCAGCAGGATGACGTGGGCCTCCTACAATGAGCAGTTCTTC. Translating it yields CASRMTWASYNEQFF.

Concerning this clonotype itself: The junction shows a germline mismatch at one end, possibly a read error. CDR3 sequence (DNA): TGCGACAGCAGCATACAGGGTGCTGGGGCCAACGTCCTGACTTTC. Its translation is CDSSIQGAGANVLTF. The chain links TRBV5-1 to TRBJ2-6; maybe TRBD1 (6 bases). Germline loops: CDR1 SGHRS, CDR2 YFSETQ. This CDR3 contains 15 residues. The variable domain in full, with the rest retrieved from reference TRBV5-1 and TRBJ2-6, is KAGVTQTPRYLIKTRGQQVTLSCSPISGHRSVSWYQQTPGQGLQFLFEYFSETQRNKGNFPGRFSGRQFSNSRSEMNVSTLELGDSALYLCDSSIQGAGANVLTFGAGSRLTVL.

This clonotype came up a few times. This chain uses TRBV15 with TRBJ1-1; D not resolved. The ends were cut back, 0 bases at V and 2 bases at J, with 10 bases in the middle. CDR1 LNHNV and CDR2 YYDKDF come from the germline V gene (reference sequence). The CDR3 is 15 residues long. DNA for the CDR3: TGTGCCACCAGCAGAGATGGGAAAGGTAACACTGAAGCTTTCTTT. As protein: CATSRDGKGNTEAFF.

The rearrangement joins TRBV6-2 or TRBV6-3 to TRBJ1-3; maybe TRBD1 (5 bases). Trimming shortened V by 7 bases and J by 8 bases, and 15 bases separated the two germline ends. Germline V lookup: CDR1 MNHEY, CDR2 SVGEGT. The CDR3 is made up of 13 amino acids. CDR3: CASIRGSGDTIYF. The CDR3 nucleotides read TGTGCCAGCATCCGAGGGTCGGGGGACACCATATATTTT.

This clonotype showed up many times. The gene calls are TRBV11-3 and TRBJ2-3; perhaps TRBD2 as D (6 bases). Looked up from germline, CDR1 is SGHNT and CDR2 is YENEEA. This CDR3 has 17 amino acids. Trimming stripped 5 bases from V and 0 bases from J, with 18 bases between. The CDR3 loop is CASSPGGSAGSTDTQYF. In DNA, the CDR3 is TGTGCCAGCAGCCCTGGGGGGAGCGCGGGGAGCACAGATACGCAGTATTTT.

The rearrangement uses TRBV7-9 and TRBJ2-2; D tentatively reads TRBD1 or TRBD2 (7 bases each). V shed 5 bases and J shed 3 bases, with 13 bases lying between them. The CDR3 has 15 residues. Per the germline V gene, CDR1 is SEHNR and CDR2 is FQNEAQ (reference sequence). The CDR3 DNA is TGTGCCAGCAGCCCGGGGGGACAGTACACCGGGGAGCTGTTTTTT. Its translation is CASSPGGQYTGELFF.

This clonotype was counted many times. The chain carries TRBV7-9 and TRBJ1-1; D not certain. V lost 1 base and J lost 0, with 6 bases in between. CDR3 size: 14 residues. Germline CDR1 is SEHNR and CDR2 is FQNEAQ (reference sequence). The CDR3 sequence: CASSLEVMNTEAFF. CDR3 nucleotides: TGTGCCAGCAGCTTAGAGGTCATGAACACTGAAGCTTTCTTT.

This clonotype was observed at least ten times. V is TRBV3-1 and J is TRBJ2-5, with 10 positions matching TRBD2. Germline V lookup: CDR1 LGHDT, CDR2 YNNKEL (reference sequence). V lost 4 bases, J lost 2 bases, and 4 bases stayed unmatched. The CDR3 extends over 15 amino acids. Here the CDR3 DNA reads TGTGCCAGCAGCCGCCGGACTAGCGGACAAGAGACCCAGTACTTC. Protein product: CASSRRTSGQETQYF.

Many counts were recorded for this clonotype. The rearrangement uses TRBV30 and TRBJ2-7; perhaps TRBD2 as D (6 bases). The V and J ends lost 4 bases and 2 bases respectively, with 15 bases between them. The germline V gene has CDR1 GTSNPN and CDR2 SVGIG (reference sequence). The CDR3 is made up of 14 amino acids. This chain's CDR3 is CAWNKEAGTYEQYF. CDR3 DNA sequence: TGTGCCTGGAACAAGGAGGCGGGAACCTACGAGCAGTACTTC.

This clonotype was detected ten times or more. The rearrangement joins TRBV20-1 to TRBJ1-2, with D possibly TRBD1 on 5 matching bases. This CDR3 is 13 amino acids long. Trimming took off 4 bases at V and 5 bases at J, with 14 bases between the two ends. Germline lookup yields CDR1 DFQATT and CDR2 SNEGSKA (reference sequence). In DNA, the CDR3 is TGCAGTGCTACCCCGGGCCAGGGTTATGGCTACACCTTC. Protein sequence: CSATPGQGYGYTF.

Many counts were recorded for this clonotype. CDR3 loop: CSVDRGGVGETQYF. Here the CDR3 DNA reads TGCAGCGTTGATCGGGGGGGCGTCGGAGAGACCCAGTACTTC. This chain links TRBV29-1 with TRBJ2-5; the match to TRBD2 covers 8 bases. The CDR3 is 14 residues long. CDR1 and CDR2 (germline): SQVTM, ANQGSEA. With 3 bases clipped from V and 4 bases from J, the junction kept 7 bases outside the gene matches.

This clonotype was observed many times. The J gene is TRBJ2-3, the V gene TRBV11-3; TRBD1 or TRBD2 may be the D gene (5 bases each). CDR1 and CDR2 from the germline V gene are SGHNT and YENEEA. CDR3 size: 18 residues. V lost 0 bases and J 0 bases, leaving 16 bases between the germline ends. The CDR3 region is CASSLDSTGTASTDTQYF. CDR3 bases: TGTGCCAGCAGCTTAGATTCCACCGGGACGGCTAGCACAGATACGCAGTATTTT.

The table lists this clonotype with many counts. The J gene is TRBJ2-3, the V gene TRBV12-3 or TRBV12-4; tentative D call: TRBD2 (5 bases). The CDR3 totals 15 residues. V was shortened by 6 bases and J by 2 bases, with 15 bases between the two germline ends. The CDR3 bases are TGTGCCAGCAGCAAACTAGAGATCTTCACAGATACGCAGTATTTT. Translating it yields CASSKLEIFTDTQYF.

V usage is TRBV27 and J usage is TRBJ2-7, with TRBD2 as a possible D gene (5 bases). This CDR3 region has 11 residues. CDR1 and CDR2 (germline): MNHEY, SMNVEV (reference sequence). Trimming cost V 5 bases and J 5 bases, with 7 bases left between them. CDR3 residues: CASSAGDEQYF. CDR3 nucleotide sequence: TGTGCCAGCAGTGCCGGGGACGAGCAGTACTTC.

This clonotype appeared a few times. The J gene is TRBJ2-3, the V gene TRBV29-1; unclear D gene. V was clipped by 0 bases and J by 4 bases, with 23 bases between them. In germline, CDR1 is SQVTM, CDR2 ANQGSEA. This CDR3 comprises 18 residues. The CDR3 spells CSVEDAGNTHLQSDTQYF. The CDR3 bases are TGCAGCGTTGAAGATGCCGGCAATACTCACTTACAGTCAGATACGCAGTATTTT.

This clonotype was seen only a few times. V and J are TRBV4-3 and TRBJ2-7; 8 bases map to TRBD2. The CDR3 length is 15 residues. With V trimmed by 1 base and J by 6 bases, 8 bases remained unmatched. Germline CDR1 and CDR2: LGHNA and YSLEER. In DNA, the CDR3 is TGCGCCAGCAGCCAAGCGACTAGCGTCCTGGCCGAGCAGTACTTC. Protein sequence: CASSQATSVLAEQYF.

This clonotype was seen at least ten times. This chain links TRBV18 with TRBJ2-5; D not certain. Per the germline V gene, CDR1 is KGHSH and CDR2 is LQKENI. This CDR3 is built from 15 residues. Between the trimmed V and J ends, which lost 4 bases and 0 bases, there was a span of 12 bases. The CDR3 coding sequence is TGTGCCAGCTCACAGAATGAGTTGTACCAAGAGACCCAGTACTTC. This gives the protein CASSQNELYQETQYF.

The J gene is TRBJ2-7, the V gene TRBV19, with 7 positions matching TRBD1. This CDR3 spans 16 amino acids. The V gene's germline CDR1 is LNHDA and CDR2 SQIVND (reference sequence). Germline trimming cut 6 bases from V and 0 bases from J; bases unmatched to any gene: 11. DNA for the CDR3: TGTGCCAGTAGGGCGTCATCACAGGGGATCTCCTACGAGCAGTACTTC. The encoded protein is CASRASSQGISYEQYF.

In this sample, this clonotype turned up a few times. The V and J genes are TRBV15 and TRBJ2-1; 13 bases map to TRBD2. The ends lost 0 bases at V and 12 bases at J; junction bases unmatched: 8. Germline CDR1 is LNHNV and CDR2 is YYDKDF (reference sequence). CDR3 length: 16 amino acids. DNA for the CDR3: TGTGCCACCAGCAGAGATCGGGGACTAGCGGGATGGGTGCAGTTCTTC. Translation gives CATSRDRGLAGWVQFF.

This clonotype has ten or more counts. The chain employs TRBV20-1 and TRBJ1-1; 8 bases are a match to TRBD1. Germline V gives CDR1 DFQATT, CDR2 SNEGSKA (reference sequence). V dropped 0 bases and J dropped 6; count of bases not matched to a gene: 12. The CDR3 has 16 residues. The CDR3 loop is CSARDSATGAQAEAFF. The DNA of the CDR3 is TGCAGTGCTAGAGATTCAGCGACAGGGGCTCAGGCTGAAGCTTTCTTT.

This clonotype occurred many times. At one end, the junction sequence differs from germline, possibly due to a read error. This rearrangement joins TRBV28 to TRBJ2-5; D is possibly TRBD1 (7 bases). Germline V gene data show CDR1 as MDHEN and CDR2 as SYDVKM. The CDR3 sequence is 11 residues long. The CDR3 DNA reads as TGTGCCAGCAGTTTTGCGGGACAGCTCCGTTTC. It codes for CASSFAGQLRF.

The CDR3: CASRPVPTGELFF. In DNA form, the CDR3 reads TGTGCCAGCAGACCCGTACCCACCGGGGAGCTGTTTTTT. This chain links TRBV12-3 or TRBV12-4 with TRBJ2-2; D is unresolved. Trimming cost V 6 bases and J 4 bases, with 9 bases left between them. The CDR3 extends over 13 amino acids.

The CDR3 here is CASSATGMETQYF. In DNA form, the CDR3 reads TGTGCCAGCAGCGCGACAGGGATGGAGACCCAGTACTTC. The rearrangement joins TRBV7-8 to TRBJ2-5; 7 bases match TRBD1. CDR1 SGHVS and CDR2 FQNEAQ come from the germline V gene. V lost 5 bases, J lost 5 bases, and 5 bases stayed unmatched. The CDR3 consists of 13 residues.

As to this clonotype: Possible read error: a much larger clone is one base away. CDR3 protein: CASSFLTGGFYEQFF. The CDR3 region has the DNA TGTGCCAGCAGCTTCCTGACAGGAGGGTTCTACGAGCAGTTCTTC. This rearrangement joins TRBV7-2 to TRBJ2-1; the D gene could be TRBD1 or TRBD2 (6 bases each). There are 15 residues in the CDR3. CDR1 is SGHTA, CDR2 FQGNSA, per germline. V shed 3 bases and J shed 10 bases, with 19 bases lying between them.

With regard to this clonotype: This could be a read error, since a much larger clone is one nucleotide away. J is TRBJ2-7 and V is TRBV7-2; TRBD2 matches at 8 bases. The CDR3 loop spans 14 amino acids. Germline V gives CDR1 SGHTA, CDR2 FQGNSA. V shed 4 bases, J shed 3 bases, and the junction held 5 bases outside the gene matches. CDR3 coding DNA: TGTGCCAGCAGCTATCGGGAGGGCCACTACGAGCAGTACTTC. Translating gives CASSYREGHYEQYF.

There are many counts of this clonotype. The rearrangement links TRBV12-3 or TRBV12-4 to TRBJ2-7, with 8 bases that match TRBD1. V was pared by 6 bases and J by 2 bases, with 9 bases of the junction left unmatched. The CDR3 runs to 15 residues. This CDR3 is CASSPRDRTTYEQYF. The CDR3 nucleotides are TGTGCCAGCAGCCCCCGGGACAGGACAACCTACGAGCAGTACTTC.

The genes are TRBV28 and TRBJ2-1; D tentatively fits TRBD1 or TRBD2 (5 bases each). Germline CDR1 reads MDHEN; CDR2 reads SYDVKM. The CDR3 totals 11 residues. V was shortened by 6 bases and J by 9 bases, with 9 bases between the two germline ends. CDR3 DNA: TGTGCCAGCAGCCACGGGACTGAGCAGTTCTTC. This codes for CASSHGTEQFF.

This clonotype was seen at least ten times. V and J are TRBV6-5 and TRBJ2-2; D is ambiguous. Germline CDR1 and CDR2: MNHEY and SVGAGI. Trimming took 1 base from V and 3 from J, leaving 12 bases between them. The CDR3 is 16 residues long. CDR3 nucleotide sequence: TGTGCCAGCAGTTACTGGCCAATTTTCGACACCGGGGAGCTGTTTTTT. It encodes CASSYWPIFDTGELFF.